The 21 T cell receptor beta chains below come from one sample, sequenced in a study of T cells in women clearing cervical HPV infection. The repertoire was sequenced with immunoSEQ multiplex PCR; TCRdb's copy has only in-frame clones and lacks some. The sample holds more than 40,000 clones. The sample consisted of blood buffy coat. These TCRs come from a woman aged 18 to 75 with a cervical HPV16 infection that either progressed to CIN3+ or cleared (not recorded which).

On this clone: The read falls 3 residues short of the CDR3 end, and the missing part is taken from the germline J gene. The chain is built from TRBV2 and TRBJ1-1; D remains ambiguous. Trimming removed 7 bases from V and 0 bases from J, with 9 bases in between. The germline V gene has CDR1 SNHLY and CDR2 FYNNEI. CDR3 size: 13 residues. The CDR3 loop reads CASKGQMNTEAFF. The CDR3 DNA, read in part, is TGTGCCAGCAAAGGGCAGATGAACACTGAA. Full variable domain (remainder filled in from reference TRBV2 and TRBJ1-1): EPEVTQTPSHQVTQMGQEVILRCVPISNHLYFYWYRQILGQKVEFLVSFYNNEISEKSEIFDDQFSVERPDGSNFTLKIRSTKLEDSAMYFCASKGQMNTEAFFGQGTRLTVV.

Regarding this clone: The read comes to an end 3 residues before the CDR3 does, leaving the germline J gene to fill in the end. This chain joins TRBV4-2 and TRBJ1-3; D gene ambiguous. The length of the CDR3 is 16 residues. Germline values: CDR1 LGHNA, CDR2 YNFKEQ. With 0 bases removed from V and 2 bases from J, the gap between germline ends came to 11 bases. The CDR3 is CASSQDRLAPGNTIYF. The sequenced part of the CDR3 DNA is TGTGCCAGCAGCCAAGATCGGCTAGCCCCTGGAAACACC.

The sequenced CDR3 bases are TGTGCCAGCTCACCACCGGTAGCGGGGGAGGATAATGAG. This translates into CASSPPVAGEDNE. The full CDR3 is CASSPPVAGEDNEQFF. The rearrangement links TRBV18 to TRBJ2-1, with 9 bases lining up with TRBD2. The CDR3 extends 3 residues past the end of the read, so its final part is completed from the germline J gene. V shed 0 bases and J 7 bases; nucleotides not matched to a gene: 7. Germline V gives CDR1 KGHSH, CDR2 LQKENI. This CDR3 contains 16 residues.

On this clone itself: The read terminates 3 residues ahead of where the CDR3 ends, so the germline J gene completes it. V is TRBV19 and J is TRBJ2-5; 7 bases align to TRBD1. V lost 8 bases to trimming and J lost 4 bases; unmatched junction nucleotides: 4. This CDR3 comprises 12 residues. Germline V gene sequence: CDR1 LNHDA, CDR2 SQIVND (reference sequence). Partial CDR3 DNA: TGTGCCAGTCGACAGGGCGGAGAGACC. Encoded protein: CASRQGGET. The full CDR3 reads CASRQGGETQYF.

For this clone: With the read ending 3 residues before the CDR3 end, the germline J gene is used to fill in that end. The chain has TRBV4-2 and TRBJ2-3, with 8 bases that match TRBD2. The CDR3 runs to 14 residues. CDR1 and CDR2 from the germline V gene are LGHNA and YNFKEQ. The junction had 3 bases not matched to a gene; V was cut back by 1 base and J by 6 bases. The covered CDR3 bases are TGTGCCAGCAGCCAAGGGCTAGCGGGCGATACG. The encoded protein is CASSQGLAGDT. The full-length CDR3 reads as CASSQGLAGDTQYF.

About this clone itself: Coverage ceases 3 residues before the CDR3 finishes, and the germline J gene fills in the end. The J gene is TRBJ1-2, the V gene TRBV19, with TRBD1 identical over 7 bases. Germline loops: CDR1 LNHDA, CDR2 SQIVND (reference sequence). There are 14 residues in the CDR3. The CDR3 loop reads CASRGRGGTDTYTF. The DNA read from the CDR3 is TGTGCCAGTAGGGGGAGGGGCGGGACAGATACC.

CDR3: CASSAPGGSYEKLFF. The sequenced CDR3 bases are TGTGCCAGCAGCGCCCCCGGGGGGTCCTATGAAAAG. The chain carries TRBV7-2 and TRBJ2-2; TRBD2 aligns across 7 bases. The CDR3 end lies 3 residues beyond the end of the read and is filled in from the germline J gene. Germline V gene lookup returns CDR1 SGHTA and CDR2 FQGNSA. CDR3 length: 15 residues.

About this clone: The CDR3 end is not reached by the read, which stops 3 residues before it; the germline J gene fills it in. Other DNA sequences from this sample encode an identical CDR3 as well. The V gene is TRBV18, the J gene TRBJ1-1; D might be TRBD1 (5 bases). This CDR3 is 13 amino acids long. Per the germline V gene, CDR1 is KGHSH and CDR2 is LQKENI. CDR3 bases read: TGTGCCAGCTCACCAGAGTTAGGGGATACG. This translates into CASSPELGDT. The entire CDR3 protein reads CASSPELGDTAFF.

Note on this clone: The read finishes 3 residues shy of the CDR3 end, and the germline J gene is used to complete it. This chain links TRBV6-2 or TRBV6-3 with TRBJ2-7; TRBD1 might be the D (6 bases). V was trimmed by 6 bases and J by 3 bases, leaving 9 bases between them. CDR1 is MNHEY and CDR2 is SVGEGT in the germline V gene. CDR3 size: 12 residues. CDR3 region: CASSSDSYEQYF. CDR3 DNA (partial): TGTGCCAGCAGCTCGGACAGCTACGAG.

A remark on this clone: The read terminates 3 residues ahead of where the CDR3 ends, so the germline J gene completes it. The chain couples TRBV6-1 to TRBJ2-7, with D hard to call. Germline CDR1 and CDR2: MNHNS and SASEGT. V lost 3 bases and J lost 2, with 5 bases in between. The CDR3 has 12 residues. CDR3 residues: CASSDTAYEQYF. The CDR3 DNA, read in part, is TGTGCCAGCAGTGACACAGCCTACGAG.

A remark on this clone: The sequence runs out 3 residues before the end of the CDR3; the remainder is reconstructed from the germline J gene. This rearrangement joins TRBV29-1 to TRBJ2-3, with 7 nucleotides matching TRBD2. Germline V gene lookup returns CDR1 SQVTM and CDR2 ANQGSEA. The CDR3 totals 13 residues. CDR3: CSAGGGSNQPQYF. The CDR3 bases that were read are TGCAGCGCTGGGGGGGGTAGCAATCAGCCG.

The DNA read from the CDR3 is TGCAGTGTTAAAAAACAAGGGTCTATTTACGAG. It is translated as CSVKKQGSIYE. The whole CDR3 sequence reads CSVKKQGSIYEQYF. V and J are TRBV20-1 and TRBJ2-7, with D uncertain. The sequence runs out 3 residues before the end of the CDR3; the remainder is reconstructed from the germline J gene. The CDR3 extends over 14 amino acids. Trimming pared 7 bases from V and 4 bases from J, leaving 20 bases between. Germline CDR1 reads DFQATT; CDR2 reads SNEGSKA (reference sequence).

Notes on this clone: The sequenced fragment ends 3 residues before the CDR3 boundary, so the rest is inferred from the germline J gene. V is TRBV18 and J is TRBJ1-5; 7 nucleotides align to TRBD1. The CDR3 has 16 residues. CDR1 is KGHSH and CDR2 is LQKENI in the germline V gene. V was clipped by 4 bases and J by 5 bases; unmatched bases: 11. This chain's CDR3 is CASSRQGRGRYQPQHF. The CDR3 bases that were read are TGTGCCAGCTCACGACAGGGTCGGGGTAGGTATCAGCCC.

Notes on this clone: The sequenced fragment ends 3 residues before the CDR3 boundary, so the rest is inferred from the germline J gene. The chain employs TRBV6-1 and TRBJ2-7, with D perhaps matching TRBD1 (6 bases). This CDR3 contains 17 residues. V was cut by 0 bases and J by 4 bases, with 19 bases left in between. Germline assignment: CDR1 MNHNS and CDR2 SASEGT. CDR3 DNA, as far as it was read: TGTGCCAGCAGTGAAGCGACTGGACAGCCCTATAGTTACGAG. It codes for CASSEATGQPYSYE. The CDR3 as a whole reads CASSEATGQPYSYEQYF.

As for this clone: With the read ending 3 residues before the CDR3 end, the germline J gene is used to fill in that end. This sequence joins TRBV18 and TRBJ1-2; D not certain. Germline assignment: CDR1 KGHSH and CDR2 LQKENI. The CDR3 totals 15 residues. The part of the CDR3 DNA that was read is TGTGCCAGCTCACCACCGGTGACCGACTACAATGAC. This gives the protein CASSPPVTDYND. The full CDR3 sequence reads CASSPPVTDYNDYTF. Supplemented by reference TRBV18 and TRBJ1-2, the full variable domain reads NAGVMQNPRHLVRRRGQEARLRCSPMKGHSHVYWYRQLPEEGLKFMVYLQKENIIDESGMPKERFSAEFPKEGPSILRIQQVVRGDSAAYFCASSPPVTDYNDYTFGSGTRLTVV.

Comment on this clone: The observed sequence ends 3 residues before the CDR3 terminus, with the missing tail filled in from the germline J gene. The chain employs TRBV2 and TRBJ2-7; a possible D gene is TRBD2 (5 bases). CDR1 SNHLY and CDR2 FYNNEI come from the germline V gene. V was pared by 7 bases and J by 0 bases, with 10 bases between. The CDR3 has 13 amino acids. The DNA read from the CDR3 is TGTGCCAGCAAGCAGGACTCCTCCTACGAG. Translating it yields CASKQDSSYE. From start to end, the CDR3 is CASKQDSSYEQYF.

The covered CDR3 bases are TGCGCCAGCAGCCAGGCCGGAGGGGGCCAGACCTACGAG. It encodes CASSQAGGGQTYE. The complete CDR3 sequence is CASSQAGGGQTYEQYF. V is TRBV4-1 and J is TRBJ2-7; D is possibly TRBD1 (7 bases). The read terminates 3 residues before the CDR3 end, so the remaining end is supplied by the germline J gene. Germline CDR1 is MGHRA and CDR2 is YSYEKL. Trimming removed 3 bases from V and 2 bases from J, with 17 bases in between. The CDR3 runs to 16 residues.

Details on this clone: The CDR3 end lies 3 residues beyond the end of the read and is filled in from the germline J gene. The V gene is TRBV6-2 or TRBV6-3, the J gene TRBJ2-3; 8 bases match TRBD1. The CDR3 loop spans 14 amino acids. The germline V gene has CDR1 MNHEY and CDR2 SVGEGT. Partial CDR3 DNA: TGTGCCAGCACCGTCCAGGGGGCATATCGGCCG. Its translation is CASTVQGAYRP. The CDR3 reads in full as CASTVQGAYRPQYF.

Concerning this clone itself: The CDR3 end is not reached by the read, which stops 3 residues before it; the germline J gene fills it in. The rearrangement joins TRBV19 to TRBJ1-2, with TRBD1 matching over 9 bases. Germline CDR1 LNHDA, CDR2 SQIVND (reference sequence). This CDR3 spans 14 amino acids. The CDR3 sequence: CASSILQGARGYTF. The CDR3 DNA, read in part, is TGTGCCAGTAGTATCCTACAGGGGGCGCGGGGC.

Concerning this clone itself: Coverage ceases 3 residues before the CDR3 finishes, and the germline J gene fills in the end. This chain uses TRBV5-1 with TRBJ1-2, with TRBD1 identical over 7 bases. This CDR3 has 14 amino acids. J lost 6 bases, V lost 4 bases, and 9 bases had no gene match. The germline gives CDR1 SGHRS, CDR2 YFSETQ. The sequenced part of the CDR3 DNA is TGCGCCAGCAGCCGACAGGGAATGGGGGATGGC. It codes for CASSRQGMGDG. The whole CDR3 reads CASSRQGMGDGYTF.

Concerning this clone: The read ends 3 residues before the CDR3 terminus; that terminus is restored from the germline J gene. This chain links TRBV30 with TRBJ1-2, with D perhaps TRBD1 (5 bases). Between the trimmed V and J ends, which lost 0 bases and 5 bases, there was a span of 10 bases. CDR1 is GTSNPN, CDR2 SVGIG, per germline (reference sequence). The CDR3 spans 13 residues. Incomplete CDR3 DNA: TGTGCCTGGAGTGTAGGGGAGGTTTATGGC. Translation gives CAWSVGEVYG. The entire CDR3 sequence reads CAWSVGEVYGYTF.